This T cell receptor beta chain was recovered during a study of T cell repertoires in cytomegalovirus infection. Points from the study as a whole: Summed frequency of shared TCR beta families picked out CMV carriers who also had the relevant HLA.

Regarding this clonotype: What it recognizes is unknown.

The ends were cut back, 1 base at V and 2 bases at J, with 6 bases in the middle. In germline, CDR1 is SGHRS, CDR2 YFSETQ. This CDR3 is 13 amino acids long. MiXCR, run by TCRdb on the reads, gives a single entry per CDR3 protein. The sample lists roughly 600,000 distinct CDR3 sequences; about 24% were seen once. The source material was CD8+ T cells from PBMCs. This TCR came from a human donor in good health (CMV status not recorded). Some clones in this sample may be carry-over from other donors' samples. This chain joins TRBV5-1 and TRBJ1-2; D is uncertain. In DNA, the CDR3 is TGCGCCAGCAGCTTGAAGGCGAACTATGGCTACACCTTC. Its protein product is CASSLKANYGYTF.